The rows below give T cell receptor beta chains drawn from one sample of a study of technical replicates of blood from several donors. The method was immunoSEQ multiplex PCR; TCRdb's version includes in-frame clones alone and lacks a portion of them. Of over 85,000 clones listed, roughly 95% are singletons. Sequencing was done on a sample of T cells isolated from PBMCs. These receptors were collected from a human donor in good health. Both conserved end residues are part of each CDR3. The D gene is left open where the match is weak. Only part of the rows carry a size: once, few, many, or a class if the clone is expanded.

>TRBV19|15|TRBJ1-5|.|.
CASSPRIDSNQPQHF
TGTGCCAGTAGTCCCAGGATTGATAGCAATCAGCCCCAGCATTTT
>TRBV21-1|15|TRBJ1-1|.|.
CAGKKLQGMDTEAFF
TGTGCCGGGAAAAAACTACAGGGTATGGACACTGAAGCTTTCTTT
>TRBV4-2|15|TRBJ1-1|once|TRBD1
CASSPMEGAGTEAFF
TGTGCCAGCAGCCCCATGGAGGGGGCGGGCACTGAAGCTTTCTTT
>TRBV11-2|16|TRBJ2-3|once|TRBD2
CASTSSSGTSGRPQYF
TGTGCCAGCACCTCCTCCTCCGGGACTAGCGGGAGGCCGCAGTATTTT
>TRBV7-6|14|TRBJ2-7|.|TRBD2
CASSLTSGRGEQYF
TGTGCCAGCAGCTTAACTAGCGGGAGGGGTGAGCAGTACTTC
>TRBV19|15|TRBJ1-3|.|.
CASSSGDDSGNTIYF
TGTGCCAGTAGTAGCGGCGACGACTCTGGAAACACCATATATTTT
>TRBV19|12|TRBJ2-5|.|.
CASSIVGGHQYF
TGTGCCAGTAGTATAGTAGGCGGACACCAGTACTTC
>TRBV16|13|TRBJ1-1|few|.
CASSQTRNTEAFF
TGTGCCAGCAGCCAAACCAGGAACACTGAAGCTTTCTTT
>TRBV9|15|TRBJ1-2|.|TRBD1
CASSVAVGTGDGYTF
TGTGCCAGCAGCGTAGCCGTGGGGACAGGGGACGGCTACACCTTC
>TRBV7-3|14|TRBJ2-1|.|.
CASSTIGPGDEQFF
TGTGCCAGCAGCACGATCGGCCCAGGGGATGAGCAGTTCTTC
>TRBV6-5|14|TRBJ2-1|.|TRBD1
CASMGQSSYNEQFF
TGTGCCAGCATGGGACAGAGCTCCTACAATGAGCAGTTCTTC
>TRBV10-1|14|TRBJ2-5|.|.
CASTRGAWQETQYF
TGCGCCAGTACCCGCGGTGCCTGGCAAGAGACCCAGTACTTC
>TRBV14|18|TRBJ2-5|.|TRBD2
CASSQKRGLAGIQETQYF
TGTGCCAGCAGCCAGAAGAGGGGACTAGCGGGGATCCAAGAGACCCAGTACTTC
>TRBV6-6|12|TRBJ2-2|.|.
CATRVGPGELFF
TGTGCCACCCGGGTGGGGCCCGGGGAGCTGTTTTTT
>TRBV28|13|TRBJ2-3|once|TRBD1
CASRETGEDTQYF
TGTGCCAGCAGAGAAACAGGGGAAGATACGCAGTATTTT
>TRBV11-2|14|TRBJ1-1|.|TRBD1
CASSRTGVGTEAFF
TGTGCCAGCAGCCGTACAGGGGTGGGAACTGAAGCTTTCTTT
>TRBV10-3|15|TRBJ2-1|once|TRBD2
CAIRTSGRAYNEQFF
TGTGCCATCAGAACTAGCGGGAGAGCCTACAATGAGCAGTTCTTC
>TRBV7-9|15|TRBJ1-1|.|.
CASSLQRGLNTEAFF
TGTGCCAGCAGCTTACAAAGGGGCCTGAACACTGAAGCTTTCTTT
>TRBV29-1|12|TRBJ1-2|.|.
CSVEATNYGYTF
TGCAGCGTTGAAGCTACCAACTATGGCTACACCTTC
>TRBV13|11|TRBJ1-1|.|TRBD1
CASSYRGQAFF
TGTGCCAGCAGCTACAGGGGGCAAGCTTTCTTT
>TRBV18|14|TRBJ2-3|once|TRBD2
CASSPSGTTDTQYF
TGTGCCAGCTCACCTAGCGGGACCACAGATACGCAGTATTTT
>TRBV6-6|13|TRBJ1-2|.|.
CASSHRSRDGYTF
TGTGCCAGCAGTCACAGGTCGAGAGATGGCTACACCTTC
>TRBV9|16|TRBJ2-7|.|TRBD2
CASSVEGASGTYEQYF
TGTGCCAGCAGCGTAGAGGGAGCTAGCGGTACCTACGAGCAGTACTTC
>TRBV4-1|15|TRBJ2-1|.|TRBD2
CASSRTSGRMNEQFF
TGCGCCAGCTCCCGGACTAGCGGGAGAATGAATGAGCAGTTCTTC
>TRBV11-3|13|TRBJ1-2|.|.
CASSLVLAYGYTF
TGTGCCAGCAGCTTAGTCCTAGCCTATGGCTACACCTTC
>TRBV28|15|TRBJ2-5|.|.
CASSSQGSGQETQYF
TGTGCCAGCAGTTCACAGGGATCTGGGCAAGAGACCCAGTACTTC
>TRBV6-1|16|TRBJ1-1|.|.
CASSVGRPAWNTEAFF
TGTGCCAGCAGTGTGGGCAGACCGGCCTGGAACACTGAAGCTTTCTTT
>TRBV4-2|14|TRBJ2-7|.|.
CAASSRSGSYEQYF
TGTGCCGCCAGCAGCAGAAGCGGCTCCTACGAGCAGTACTTC
>TRBV19|14|TRBJ2-7|.|.
CASSKAGNPYEQYF
TGTGCCAGTAGTAAGGCAGGGAATCCCTACGAGCAGTACTTC
>TRBV5-1|13|TRBJ1-2|.|.
CASSPTDSYGYTF
TGCGCCAGCAGCCCGACGGACAGCTATGGCTACACCTTC